This entry lists 8 T cell receptor beta chains sequenced from one sample in a study of OX40 agonist ivuxolimab in advanced cancers. Using immunoSEQ multiplex PCR, the repertoire was profiled, and TCRdb retains in-frame clones only, with some absent. The sample has 14,000 or so clones; approximately 95% are singletons. This material consisted of CD4+ or CD8+ T cells sorted from blood, taken in a trial of the OX40 agonist ivuxolimab. The receptor set was obtained from an adult with an advanced solid tumor such as melanoma, head and neck, liver or kidney cancer.

This chain links TRBV28 with TRBJ1-5; a weak D match, TRBD1 (5 bases). Germline-derived CDR1 and CDR2 are MDHEN and SYDVKM. This CDR3 has 14 amino acids. Deletions cut 3 bases from V and 6 bases from J, with 12 bases between. CDR3 sequence: CASSLVQGAQPQHF. The CDR3 DNA reads as TGTGCCAGCAGTTTGGTCCAGGGAGCTCAGCCCCAGCATTTT. Full variable domain (outside the CDR3, taken from reference TRBV28 and TRBJ1-5): DVKVTQSSRYLVKRTGEKVFLECVQDMDHENMFWYRQDPGLGLRLIYFSYDVKMKEKGDIPEGYSVSREKKERFSLILESASTNQTSMYLCASSLVQGAQPQHFGDGTRLSIL.

J is TRBJ2-7 and V is TRBV6-1; D not certain. In germline, CDR1 is MNHNS, CDR2 SASEGT. Between the trimmed V and J ends, which lost 6 bases and 3 bases, there was a span of 12 bases. The CDR3 covers 13 residues. The CDR3 coding sequence is TGTGCCAGCAGCCCCAGACTGAGCTACGAGCAGTACTTC. It encodes CASSPRLSYEQYF.

The chain combines TRBV2 with TRBJ1-3, with D perhaps TRBD1 (5 bases). CDR1 is SNHLY, CDR2 FYNNEI, per germline. V was trimmed by 5 bases and J by 0 bases, leaving 23 bases between them. The CDR3 loop spans 19 amino acids. This chain's CDR3 is CASSPLGTKIVISGNTIYF. The CDR3 DNA is TGTGCCAGCAGTCCCTTAGGGACCAAGATTGTCATCTCTGGAAACACCATATATTTT. The complete variable domain, with remaining parts taken from reference TRBV2 and TRBJ1-3, reads EPEVTQTPSHQVTQMGQEVILRCVPISNHLYFYWYRQILGQKVEFLVSFYNNEISEKSEIFDDQFSVERPDGSNFTLKIRSTKLEDSAMYFCASSPLGTKIVISGNTIYFGEGSWLTVV.

V gene TRBV5-4 combines with J gene TRBJ1-1; perhaps TRBD1 as D (5 bases). CDR3 length: 16 amino acids. Germline V CDR1 and CDR2: SGHNT, YYREEE (reference sequence). Between the trimmed V and J ends, which lost 2 bases and 1 base, there was a span of 15 bases. The CDR3 region is CASSFPSGGANTEAFF. CDR3 bases: TGTGCCAGCAGCTTCCCCTCCGGAGGGGCGAACACTGAAGCTTTCTTT.

V usage is TRBV19 and J usage is TRBJ1-1; tentative D call: TRBD1 (5 bases). The V gene's germline CDR1 is LNHDA and CDR2 SQIVND (reference sequence). The CDR3 consists of 13 residues. Deletions cut 5 bases from V and 3 bases from J, with 10 bases between. The CDR3 region has the DNA TGTGCCAGTAGTGCCAGGGCGCACACTGAAGCTTTCTTT. It specifies CASSARAHTEAFF.

This clone was seen only once. The rearrangement links TRBV6-1 to TRBJ1-3; D unresolved. The CDR3 is 14 residues long. V gave up 6 bases and J gave up 2 bases, with 11 bases separating them. In germline, CDR1 is MNHNS, CDR2 SASEGT. The CDR3 DNA follows: TGTGCCAGCAGGGCCCCGGGTACTGGAAACACCATATATTTT. It translates to CASRAPGTGNTIYF.

V is TRBV11-2 and J is TRBJ2-5; D possibly uses TRBD1 or TRBD2 (5 bases each). The J call may be mistaken, given a closer DNA end match to TRBJ2-7. This CDR3 region has 14 residues. The germline gives CDR1 SGHAT, CDR2 FQNNGV. The CDR3 coding sequence is TGTGCCAGCAGGCAGGGTGGAGGCTCCTACGAGCAGTACTTC. Its protein is CASRQGGGSYEQYF.

The chain carries TRBV13 and TRBJ2-7; 9 nucleotides match TRBD1. The CDR3 loop spans 17 amino acids. With V trimmed by 0 bases and J by 5 bases, 11 bases remained unmatched. CDR1 and CDR2 (germline): PRHDT, FYEKMQ (reference sequence). CDR3 nucleotide sequence: TGTGCCAGCAGCTTAGGGGGTCCCGGGACAGGGAAGCACGAGCAGTACTTC. Residues: CASSLGGPGTGKHEQYF.